Below, 5 T cell receptor beta chains from the same sample are listed, as sequenced in a study of OX40 agonist ivuxolimab in advanced cancers. The assay was immunoSEQ multiplex PCR, and TCRdb's table has in-frame clones only and misses some. In the table there are some 80,000 clones, approximately 84% of which are singletons. Source: CD4+ or CD8+ T cells sorted from blood, taken in a trial of the OX40 agonist ivuxolimab. The origin of the receptors is an adult with an advanced solid tumor such as melanoma, head and neck, liver or kidney cancer.

This chain connects TRBV12-5 to TRBJ2-7, with TRBD1 identical over 7 bases. Unmatched junction bases numbered 7, after V lost 9 bases and J lost 5 bases. This CDR3 is built from 12 residues. Germline assignment: CDR1 LGHNT and CDR2 FRNRAP. CDR3 coding DNA: TGTGCTAGCACAGGGGTGGCCGACGAGCAGTACTTC. Translation gives CASTGVADEQYF.

The genes are TRBV6-1 and TRBJ1-5, with D tentatively TRBD1 (6 bases). The germline gives CDR1 MNHNS, CDR2 SASEGT. V was clipped by 6 bases and J by 6 bases, with 9 bases between them. The CDR3 contains 12 residues. CDR3 region: CASSVQGQPQHF. Written as DNA, the CDR3 is TGTGCCAGCAGCGTACAGGGTCAGCCCCAGCATTTT.

This rearrangement joins TRBV5-4 to TRBJ1-1; tentative D call: TRBD1 (5 bases). Deletions cut 4 bases from V and 5 bases from J, with 15 bases between. Germline lookup yields CDR1 SGHNT and CDR2 YYREEE (reference sequence). The length of the CDR3 is 14 residues. The CDR3 nucleotides read TGTGCCAGCAGCCGACAGACCCCGATAACTGAAGCTTTCTTT. It codes for CASSRQTPITEAFF.

The chain has TRBV30 and TRBJ2-2; D is tentatively TRBD1 or TRBD2 (6 bases each). CDR1 and CDR2 from the germline V gene are GTSNPN and SVGIG (reference sequence). V lost 2 bases, J lost 0 bases, and 16 bases lay in between. The CDR3 consists of 17 residues. The DNA of the CDR3 is TGTGCCTGGAGTCAAAAGGGGGGCAGAGCGAACACCGGGGAGCTGTTTTTT. Its translation is CAWSQKGGRANTGELFF.

The rearrangement joins TRBV2 to TRBJ2-1, with D possibly called TRBD1 or TRBD2 (5 bases each). CDR1 is SNHLY, CDR2 FYNNEI, per germline. With 6 bases removed from V and 15 bases from J, the gap between germline ends came to 24 bases. CDR3 length: 14 residues. The CDR3 DNA reads TGTGCCAGCAGCGGTTTTGGGGGAGAGCAATTCCCGTTCTTC. It is translated as CASSGFGGEQFPFF.